What follows is one TCR beta chain and its context. The data derive from a study of blood T cell repertoires in COVID-19. Profiled with immunoSEQ multiplex PCR; TCRdb holds only in-frame clones, not every one. Among roughly 45,000 clones listed, 80% to 90% were seen once. V dropped 5 bases and J dropped 0 bases, with 15 bases sitting between them. Germline-derived CDR1 and CDR2 are SGHNT and YYREEE (reference sequence). The CDR3 is 15 residues long. The sequence derives from a man aged 55 to 69 with active COVID-19. The V and J genes are TRBV5-4 and TRBJ2-7, with a weak D call TRBD1 (5 bases). Sequencing was carried out using peripheral blood. The CDR3 region is CASSLMTVFSYEQYF. CDR3 sequence (DNA): TGTGCCAGCAGTCTTATGACAGTCTTCTCCTACGAGCAGTACTTC.